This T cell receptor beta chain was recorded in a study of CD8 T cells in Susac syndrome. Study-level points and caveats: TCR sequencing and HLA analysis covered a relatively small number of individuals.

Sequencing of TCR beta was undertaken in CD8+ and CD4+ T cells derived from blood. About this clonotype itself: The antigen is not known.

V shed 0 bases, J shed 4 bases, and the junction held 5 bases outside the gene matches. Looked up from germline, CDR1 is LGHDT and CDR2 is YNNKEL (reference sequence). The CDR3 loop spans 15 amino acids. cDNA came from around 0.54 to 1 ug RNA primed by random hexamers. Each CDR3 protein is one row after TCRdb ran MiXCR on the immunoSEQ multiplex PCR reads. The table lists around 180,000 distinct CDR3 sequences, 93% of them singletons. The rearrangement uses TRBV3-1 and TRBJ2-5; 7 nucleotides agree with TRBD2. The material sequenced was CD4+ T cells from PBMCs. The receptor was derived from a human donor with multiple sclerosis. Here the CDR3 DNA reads TGTGCCAGCAGCCAAGAGTTGGGGGGGGGAGAGACCCAGTACTTC. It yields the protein CASSQELGGGETQYF.